One sample yielded the 15 T cell receptor beta chains listed below, sequenced in a study of shared clonotypes between healthy human individuals. Here immunoSEQ multiplex PCR was the method, and the copy in TCRdb shows in-frame clones only, minus some. This table has more than 2 million clones, roughly 96% appearing once. Sequencing was done on a sample of naive CD4+ T cells sorted from blood. Specified subset: CD45RA+ positively selected. Source of these receptors: a man aged 18 to 29 in good health.

A note on this clone: At the DNA level, this CDR3 is encoded by other sequences in the same sample as well. This chain uses TRBV5-1 with TRBJ2-5, with 7 bases lining up with TRBD1. Germline loops: CDR1 SGHRS, CDR2 YFSETQ. J gave up 5 bases and V 0 bases, and 7 bases lay outside the gene matches. This CDR3 contains 15 residues. The CDR3 sequence is CASSLARGRGETQYF. The CDR3, as DNA: TGCGCCAGCAGCTTGGCTAGGGGCAGGGGGGAGACCCAGTACTTC.

V is TRBV29-1 and J is TRBJ1-4; D possibly corresponds to TRBD1 (6 bases). CDR1 is SQVTM, CDR2 ANQGSEA, per germline. The CDR3 runs 13 residues. Trimming took off 1 base at V and 5 bases at J, with 8 bases between the two ends. In nucleotides, the CDR3 is TGCAGCGTTGAAGCGAGGGGGAATGAAAAACTGTTTTTT. Residues: CSVEARGNEKLFF.

The chain links TRBV4-1 to TRBJ2-3; D is possibly TRBD2 (6 bases). The V gene's germline CDR1 is MGHRA and CDR2 YSYEKL. CDR3 size: 17 residues. V lost 1 base and J lost 2, with 16 bases in between. CDR3 sequence: CASSQGYLGGFTDTQYF. The CDR3 coding sequence is TGCGCCAGCAGCCAAGGATACCTCGGGGGATTCACAGATACGCAGTATTTT.

J is TRBJ1-5 and V is TRBV21-1; the table's D call of TRBD1 was not tested on the DNA. TRBV21-1 is assigned pseudogene status. The CDR3 totals 15 residues. CDR3 amino acids: CASSKVTGFNQPQHF. The CDR3, as DNA: TGTGCCAGCAGCAAAGTTACAGGGTTCAATCAGCCCCAGCATTTT.

This clone was counted a single time. V is TRBV27 and J is TRBJ1-6; the D is unclear. The CDR3 contains 16 residues. Germline loops: CDR1 MNHEY, CDR2 SMNVEV (reference sequence). The V end was cut by 4 bases, the J end by 5 bases, with 15 bases between. As DNA, the CDR3 is TGTGCCAGCAGTTCGCTACTGCGGACGGATAATTCACCCCTCCACTTT. Amino acids: CASSSLLRTDNSPLHF.

V is TRBV6-6 and J is TRBJ1-1, with D uncertain. Trimming stripped 5 bases from V and 0 bases from J, with 7 bases between. Germline V gives CDR1 MNHNY, CDR2 SVGAGI (reference sequence). The CDR3 length is 13 residues. CDR3: CASSGMMNTEAFF. The CDR3 coding sequence is TGTGCCAGCAGTGGCATGATGAACACTGAAGCTTTCTTT.

This chain uses TRBV29-1 with TRBJ2-7; unclear D gene. The CDR3 length is 14 residues. Trimming pared 8 bases from V and 1 base from J, leaving 18 bases between. CDR1 is SQVTM, CDR2 ANQGSEA, per germline. CDR3 protein: CSPRRPLFSYEQYF. The DNA of the CDR3 is TGCAGCCCGAGACGTCCGCTGTTTTCCTACGAGCAGTACTTC.

The chain recombines TRBV11-2 with TRBJ2-5; tentative D call: TRBD1 (6 bases). This CDR3 spans 15 amino acids. Trimming took off 3 bases at V and 4 bases at J, with 15 bases between the two ends. Germline CDR1 reads SGHAT; CDR2 reads FQNNGV. DNA of the CDR3: TGTGCCAGCAGCTTGAGGCCAGGGGTCGGAGAGACCCAGTACTTC. This codes for CASSLRPGVGETQYF.

The V call is TRBV5-1, the J call TRBJ2-5; TRBD2 matches 7 bases. V lost 2 bases, J lost 2 bases, and 6 bases stayed unmatched. CDR1 SGHRS and CDR2 YFSETQ come from the germline V gene. This CDR3 contains 15 residues. CDR3 bases: TGCGCCAGCAGCTTTCGGGGGGTCCCTCAAGAGACCCAGTACTTC. Translated, it gives CASSFRGVPQETQYF.

The sample holds one count of this clone. The junction does not match germline at one end; this may be a read error. V usage is TRBV7-7 and J usage is TRBJ2-3, with no clear D. CDR1 SSHAT and CDR2 FNYEAQ come from the germline V gene (reference sequence). CDR3 length: 15 amino acids. CDR3 in amino acids: CASSLGDAHVDTQYF. The DNA for the CDR3 is TGTGCTAGCAGTTTAGGAGACGCACATGTAGATACGCAGTATTTT.

This chain joins TRBV5-6 and TRBJ2-1; D is possibly TRBD1 (6 bases). Germline CDR1 and CDR2: SGHDT and YYEEEE. Between the trimmed V and J ends, which lost 0 bases and 9 bases, there was a span of 25 bases. The CDR3 has 18 amino acids. The CDR3 spells CASSLVAGRTSRGSEQFF. The CDR3 region has the DNA TGTGCCAGCAGCTTGGTAGCAGGCCGAACATCTAGGGGGAGTGAGCAGTTCTTC.

The rearrangement joins TRBV6-1 to TRBJ2-6; D gene unclear. Per germline, CDR1 MNHNS and CDR2 SASEGT. The CDR3 length is 15 residues. The ends were cut back, 2 bases at V and 0 bases at J, with 5 bases in the middle. As DNA, the CDR3 is TGTGCCAGCAGTGAATCAGTCTCTGGGGCCAACGTCCTGACTTTC. It specifies CASSESVSGANVLTF.

The V and J genes are TRBV10-2 and TRBJ2-3; D is uncertain. The CDR3 length is 15 residues. CDR1 and CDR2 (germline): WSHSY, SAAADI. V lost 2 bases and J 0 bases, leaving 9 bases between the germline ends. The CDR3 loop is CASSEEWSSTDTQYF. CDR3 bases: TGCGCCAGCAGTGAGGAATGGTCTAGCACAGATACGCAGTATTTT.

V is TRBV5-6 and J is TRBJ2-2; D ambiguous. Trimming took 5 bases from V and 1 from J, leaving 6 bases between them. Per the germline V gene, CDR1 is SGHDT and CDR2 is YYEEEE. The CDR3 is made up of 13 amino acids. The CDR3 bases are TGTGCCAGCAGTTTACAGAACACCGGGGAGCTGTTTTTT. Translated: CASSLQNTGELFF.

The gene calls are TRBV30 and TRBJ2-1; D could derive from TRBD1 or TRBD2 (6 bases each). Germline V gives CDR1 GTSNPN, CDR2 SVGIG (reference sequence). CDR3 length: 16 residues. Trimming took 4 bases from V and 4 from J, leaving 20 bases between them. The CDR3 sequence: CAWKPLRGQGYNEQFF. The CDR3 DNA reads as TGTGCCTGGAAACCCCTTCGGGGGCAGGGGTACAATGAGCAGTTCTTC.